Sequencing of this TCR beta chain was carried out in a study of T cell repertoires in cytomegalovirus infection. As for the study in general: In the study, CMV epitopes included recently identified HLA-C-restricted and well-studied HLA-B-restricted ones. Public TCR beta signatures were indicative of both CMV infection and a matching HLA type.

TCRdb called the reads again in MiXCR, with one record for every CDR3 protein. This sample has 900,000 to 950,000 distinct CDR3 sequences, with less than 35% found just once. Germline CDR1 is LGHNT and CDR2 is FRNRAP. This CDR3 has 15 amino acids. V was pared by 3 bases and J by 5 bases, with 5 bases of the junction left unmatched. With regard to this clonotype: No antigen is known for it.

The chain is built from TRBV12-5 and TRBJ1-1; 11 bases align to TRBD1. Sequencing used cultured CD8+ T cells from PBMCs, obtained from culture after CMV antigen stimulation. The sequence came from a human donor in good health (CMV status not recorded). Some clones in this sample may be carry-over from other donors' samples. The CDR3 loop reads CASGFLGTGGTEAFF. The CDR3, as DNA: TGTGCTAGTGGTTTCCTCGGGACAGGGGGTACTGAAGCTTTCTTT.